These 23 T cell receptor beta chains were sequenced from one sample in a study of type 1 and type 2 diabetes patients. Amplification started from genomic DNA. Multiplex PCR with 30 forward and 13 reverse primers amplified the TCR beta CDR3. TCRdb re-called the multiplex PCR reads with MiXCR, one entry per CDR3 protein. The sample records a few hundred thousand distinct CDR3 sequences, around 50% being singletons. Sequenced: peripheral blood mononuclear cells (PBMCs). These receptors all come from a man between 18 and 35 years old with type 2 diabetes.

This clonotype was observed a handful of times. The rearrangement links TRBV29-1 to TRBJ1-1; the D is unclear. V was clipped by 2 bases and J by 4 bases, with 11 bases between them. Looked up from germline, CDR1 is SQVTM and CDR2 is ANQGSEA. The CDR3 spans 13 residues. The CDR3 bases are TGCAGCGTTGAAAAGGGCACGAGCACTGAAGCTTTCTTT. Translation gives CSVEKGTSTEAFF.

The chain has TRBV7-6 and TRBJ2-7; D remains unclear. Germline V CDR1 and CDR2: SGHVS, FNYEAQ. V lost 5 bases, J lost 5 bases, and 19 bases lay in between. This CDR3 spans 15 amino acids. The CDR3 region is CASSQTLGSGHEQYF. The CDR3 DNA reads TGTGCCAGCAGCCAGACGCTGGGTTCGGGCCACGAGCAGTACTTC.

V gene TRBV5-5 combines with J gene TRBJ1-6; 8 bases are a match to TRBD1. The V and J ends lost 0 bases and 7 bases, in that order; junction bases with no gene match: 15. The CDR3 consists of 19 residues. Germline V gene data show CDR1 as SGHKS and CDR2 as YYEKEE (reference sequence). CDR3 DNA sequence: TGTGCCAGCAGCTTGGGGCAGGGGGCTTATAGGAGTTGGAATTCACCCCTCCACTTT. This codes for CASSLGQGAYRSWNSPLHF.

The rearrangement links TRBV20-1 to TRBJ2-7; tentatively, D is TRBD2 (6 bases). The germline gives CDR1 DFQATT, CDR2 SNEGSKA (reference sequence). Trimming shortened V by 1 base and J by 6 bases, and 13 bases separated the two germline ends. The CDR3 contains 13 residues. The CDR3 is CSARVEREVEQYF. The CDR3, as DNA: TGCAGTGCTAGAGTGGAAAGGGAGGTCGAGCAGTACTTC.

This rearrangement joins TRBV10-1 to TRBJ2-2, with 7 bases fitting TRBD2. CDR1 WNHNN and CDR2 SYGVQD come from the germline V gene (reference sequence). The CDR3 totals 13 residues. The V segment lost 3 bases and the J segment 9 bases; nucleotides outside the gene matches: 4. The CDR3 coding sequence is TGCGCCAGCAGTGATCTAGCGGAGAGGGAGCTGTTTTTT. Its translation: CASSDLAERELFF.

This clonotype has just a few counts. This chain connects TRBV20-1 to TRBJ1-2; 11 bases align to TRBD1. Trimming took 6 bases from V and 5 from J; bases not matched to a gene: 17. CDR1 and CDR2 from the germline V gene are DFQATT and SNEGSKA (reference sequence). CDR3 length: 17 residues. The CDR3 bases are TGCAGTGCAACGTCGGGGAGGACAGGGGGCGTTATATATGGCTACACCTTC. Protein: CSATSGRTGGVIYGYTF.

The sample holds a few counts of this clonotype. The CDR3 here is CASSEGTSGASSYEQYF. Here the CDR3 DNA reads TGTGCCAGCAGCGAAGGGACTAGCGGCGCCAGCTCCTACGAGCAGTACTTC. This chain connects TRBV7-9 to TRBJ2-7; TRBD2 matches at 11 bases. CDR1 is SEHNR and CDR2 is FQNEAQ in the germline V gene (reference sequence). Trimming cost V 5 bases and J 0 bases; bases outside gene matches: 9. This CDR3 is built from 17 residues. Combining the CDR3 with reference TRBV7-9 and TRBJ2-7 gives the whole variable domain DTGVSQNPRHKITKRGQNVTFRCDPISEHNRLYWYRQTLGQGPEFLTYFQNEAQLEKSRLLSDRFSAERPKGSFSTLEIQRTEQGDSAMYLCASSEGTSGASSYEQYFGPGTRLTVT.

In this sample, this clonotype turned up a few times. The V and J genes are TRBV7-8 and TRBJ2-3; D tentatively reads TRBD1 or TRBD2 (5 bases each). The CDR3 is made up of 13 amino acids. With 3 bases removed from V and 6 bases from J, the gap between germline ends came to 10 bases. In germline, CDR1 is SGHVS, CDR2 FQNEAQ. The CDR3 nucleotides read TGTGCCAGCAGCTTGGGACCCCGGGATACGCAGTATTTT. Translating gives CASSLGPRDTQYF.

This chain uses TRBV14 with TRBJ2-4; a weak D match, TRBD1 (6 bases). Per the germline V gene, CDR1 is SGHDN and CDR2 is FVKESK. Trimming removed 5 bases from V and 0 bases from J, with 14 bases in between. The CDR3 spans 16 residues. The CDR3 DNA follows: TGTGCCAGCAGCGCACAGGGAGCACTAGCCAAAAACATTCAGTACTTC. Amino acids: CASSAQGALAKNIQYF.

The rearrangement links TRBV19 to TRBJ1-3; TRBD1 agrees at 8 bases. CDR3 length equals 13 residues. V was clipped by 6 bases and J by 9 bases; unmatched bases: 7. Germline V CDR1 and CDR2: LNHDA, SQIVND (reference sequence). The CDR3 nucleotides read TGTGCCAGTAGAGACAGGGGAGGAGTCACCATATATTTT. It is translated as CASRDRGGVTIYF.

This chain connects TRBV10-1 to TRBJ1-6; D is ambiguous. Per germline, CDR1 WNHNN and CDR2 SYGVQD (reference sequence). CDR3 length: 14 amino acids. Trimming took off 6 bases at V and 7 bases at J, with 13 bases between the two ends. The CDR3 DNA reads TGCGCCAGCAGCGCCGGGGTTAACAATTCACCCCTCCACTTT. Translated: CASSAGVNNSPLHF.

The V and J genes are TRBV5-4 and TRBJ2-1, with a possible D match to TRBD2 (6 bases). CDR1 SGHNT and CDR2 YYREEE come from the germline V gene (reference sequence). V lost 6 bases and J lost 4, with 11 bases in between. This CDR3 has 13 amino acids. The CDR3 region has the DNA TGTGCCAGCACCCCCGGGGGTTACAATGAGCAGTTCTTC. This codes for CASTPGGYNEQFF.

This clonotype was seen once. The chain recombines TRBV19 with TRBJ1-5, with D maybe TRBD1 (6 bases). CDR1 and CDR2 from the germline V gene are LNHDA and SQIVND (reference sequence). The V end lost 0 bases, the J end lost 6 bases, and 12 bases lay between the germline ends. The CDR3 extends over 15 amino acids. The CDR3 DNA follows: TGTGCCAGTAGTATAGATGGGGGCCCGGGTCAGCCCCAGCATTTT. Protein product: CASSIDGGPGQPQHF.

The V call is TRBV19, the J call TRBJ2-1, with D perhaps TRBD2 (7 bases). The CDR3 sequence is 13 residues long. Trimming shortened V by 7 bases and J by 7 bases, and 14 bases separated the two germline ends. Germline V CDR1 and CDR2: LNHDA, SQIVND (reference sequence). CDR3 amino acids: CASTIRGGNEQFF. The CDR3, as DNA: TGTGCCAGTACCATAAGGGGGGGGAATGAGCAGTTCTTC.

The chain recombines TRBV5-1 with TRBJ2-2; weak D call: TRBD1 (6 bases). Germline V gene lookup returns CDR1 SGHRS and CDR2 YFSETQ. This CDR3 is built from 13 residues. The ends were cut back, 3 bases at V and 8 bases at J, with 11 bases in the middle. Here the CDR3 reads CASSYTGSGELFF. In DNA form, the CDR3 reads TGCGCCAGCAGCTATACAGGGTCTGGGGAGCTGTTTTTT.

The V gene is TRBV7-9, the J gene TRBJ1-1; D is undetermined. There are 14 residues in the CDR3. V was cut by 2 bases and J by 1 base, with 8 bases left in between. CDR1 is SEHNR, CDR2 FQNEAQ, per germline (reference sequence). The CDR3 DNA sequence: TGTGCCAGCAGCTTAACTCACGCGAACACTGAAGCTTTCTTT. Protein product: CASSLTHANTEAFF.

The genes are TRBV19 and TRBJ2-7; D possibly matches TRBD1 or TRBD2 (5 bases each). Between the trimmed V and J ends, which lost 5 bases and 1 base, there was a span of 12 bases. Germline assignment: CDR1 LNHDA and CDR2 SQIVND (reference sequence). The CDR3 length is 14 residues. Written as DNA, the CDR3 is TGTGCCAGTAGTCCCCGGGGCGGGTCCTACGAGCAGTACTTC. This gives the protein CASSPRGGSYEQYF.

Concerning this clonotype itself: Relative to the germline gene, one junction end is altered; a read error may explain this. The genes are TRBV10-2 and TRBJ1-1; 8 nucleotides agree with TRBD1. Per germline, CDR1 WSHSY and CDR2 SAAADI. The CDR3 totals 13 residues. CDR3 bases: TGTGCCAGTAACAGGGGGGTGAACACTGAAGCTTTCTTT. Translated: CASNRGVNTEAFF.

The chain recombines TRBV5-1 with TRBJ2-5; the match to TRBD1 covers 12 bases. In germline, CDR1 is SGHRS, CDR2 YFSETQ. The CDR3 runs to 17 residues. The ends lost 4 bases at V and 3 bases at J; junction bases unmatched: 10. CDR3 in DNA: TGCGCCAGCAGCGGGGGACAGGGGGCCGCCTGGGAAGAGACCCAGTACTTC. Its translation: CASSGGQGAAWEETQYF.

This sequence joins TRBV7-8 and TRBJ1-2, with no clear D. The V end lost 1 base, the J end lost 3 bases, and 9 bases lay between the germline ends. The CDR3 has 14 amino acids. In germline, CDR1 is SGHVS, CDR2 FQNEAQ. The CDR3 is CASSLGYQDYGYTF. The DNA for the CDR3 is TGTGCCAGCAGCTTAGGGTATCAGGACTATGGCTACACCTTC.

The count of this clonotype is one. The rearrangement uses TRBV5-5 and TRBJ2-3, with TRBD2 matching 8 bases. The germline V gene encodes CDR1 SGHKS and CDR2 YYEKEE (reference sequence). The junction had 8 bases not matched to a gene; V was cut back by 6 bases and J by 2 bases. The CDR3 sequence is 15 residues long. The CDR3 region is CASTPLAGTTDTQYF. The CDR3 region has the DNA TGTGCCAGCACCCCCTTAGCGGGGACCACAGATACGCAGTATTTT.

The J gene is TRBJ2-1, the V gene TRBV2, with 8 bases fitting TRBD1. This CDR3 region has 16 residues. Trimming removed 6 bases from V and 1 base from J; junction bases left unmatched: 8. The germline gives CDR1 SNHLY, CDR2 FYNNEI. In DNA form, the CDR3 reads TGTGCCAGCAGACCCGGACAGGGAATTTCCTACAATGAGCAGTTCTTC. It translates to CASRPGQGISYNEQFF.

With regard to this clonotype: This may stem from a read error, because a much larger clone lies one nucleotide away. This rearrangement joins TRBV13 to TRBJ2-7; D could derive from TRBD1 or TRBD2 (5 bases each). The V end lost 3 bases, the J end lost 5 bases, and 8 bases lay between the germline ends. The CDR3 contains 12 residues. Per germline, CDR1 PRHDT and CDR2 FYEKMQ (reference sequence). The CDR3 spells CASSFRGDEQYF. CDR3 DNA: TGTGCCAGCAGCTTCCGAGGGGACGAGCAGTACTTC. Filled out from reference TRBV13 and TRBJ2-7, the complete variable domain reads AAGVIQSPRHLIKEKRETATLKCYPIPRHDTVYWYQQGPGQDPQFLISFYEKMQSDKGSIPDRFSAQQFSDYHSELNMSSLELGDSALYFCASSFRGDEQYFGPGTRLTVT.